The next 15 T cell receptor beta chains were all read from a single sample in a study of identical twins (dated by TCRdb to between 2015 and 2016). Library generation was performed with 5' RACE. The sequencer listed for this sample is Illumina HiSeq 2000. TCRdb cleaned the public reads at Q25 with fastp, built clones with MiXCR and kept in-frame beta chains. Entries that share a CDR3 protein sequence are merged under the most common genes and DNA. This sample gives around 340,000 distinct CDR3 sequences in total; 7% to 9.5% of them show up just once. Roughly 8.9% of the sample is taken by the ten largest. The sequenced sample consisted of naive T cells sorted from blood. The cell subset or site label for this specimen denotes: cells isolated with a human naive T-cell isolation kit. The receptors originated from a woman aged 45-65 years in good health.

J is TRBJ2-7 and V is TRBV6-5; the D gene is possibly TRBD1 (5 bases). The CDR3 consists of 12 residues. Per the germline V gene, CDR1 is MNHEY and CDR2 is SVGAGI. The V and J ends lost 6 bases and 7 bases respectively, with 13 bases between them. The CDR3 reads CASSLGPEEQYF. The CDR3 DNA reads as TGTGCCAGCAGCCTGGGGCCCGAGGAGCAGTACTTC.

This chain joins TRBV12-3 or TRBV12-4 and TRBJ2-7, with TRBD2 identical over 14 bases. The CDR3 contains 16 residues. V was pared by 5 bases and J by 3 bases, with 6 bases of the junction left unmatched. CDR3 amino acids: CASSPGTSGSVYEQYF. Here the CDR3 DNA reads TGTGCCAGCAGTCCTGGGACTAGCGGGAGCGTCTACGAGCAGTACTTC.

In its sample, this clonotype was seen a few times. The chain combines TRBV14 with TRBJ2-1, with TRBD2 matching 12 bases. Germline V gives CDR1 SGHDN, CDR2 FVKESK. After removal of 0 bases from V and 7 bases from J, the junction contained 7 bases not matched to a gene. The CDR3 is 17 residues long. The CDR3 region has the DNA TGTGCCAGCAGCCAAGACACTAGCGGGAGGTGGTATAATGAGCAGTTCTTC. Its translation is CASSQDTSGRWYNEQFF.

This clonotype was seen at least ten times. This chain joins TRBV12-3 or TRBV12-4 and TRBJ1-2, with D perhaps TRBD1 (5 bases). V gave up 6 bases and J gave up 4 bases, with 18 bases separating them. The CDR3 is 15 amino acids. CDR3 sequence reads: CASSAAGASSYGYTF. In DNA, the CDR3 is TGTGCCAGCAGCGCCGCTGGGGCCTCCTCCTATGGCTACACCTTC.

CDR3 in amino acids: CASSLARITSVNEQFF. CDR3 in DNA: TGTGCCAGCAGCTTAGCGCGTATTACTAGCGTCAATGAGCAGTTCTTC. The chain carries TRBV7-2 and TRBJ2-1; 7 nucleotides align to TRBD2. The CDR3 extends over 16 amino acids. Germline CDR1 and CDR2: SGHTA and FQGNSA. Losses at the gene ends were 0 bases for V and 6 bases for J; bases not matched to a gene: 8.

The sample holds many counts of this clonotype. The chain joins TRBV20-1 to TRBJ2-7; 9 bases fit TRBD1. Trimming at V came to 5 bases and at J to 3 bases, leaving 5 bases not matched to a gene. This CDR3 has 13 amino acids. Germline CDR1 DFQATT, CDR2 SNEGSKA (reference sequence). CDR3 loop: CSALRQGDYEQYF. DNA for the CDR3: TGCAGTGCTCTTCGACAGGGGGACTACGAGCAGTACTTC.

This clonotype showed up just a few times. It may be a read error: a sequence one base away is much more abundant. Lacking the conserved final phenylalanine or tryptophan, this CDR3 likely reflects a read error. The V gene is TRBV24-1, the J gene TRBJ2-1; 7 bases line up with TRBD2. Germline loops: CDR1 KGHDR, CDR2 SFDVKD. The CDR3 consists of 14 residues. Trimming took 5 bases from V and 4 from J; bases not matched to a gene: 4. Written as DNA, the CDR3 is TGTGCCACCAGTGGGTTAGCGGGTTACAATGAGCAGTTCATC. Translated, it gives CATSGLAGYNEQFI.

This clonotype has only a few counts. The chain recombines TRBV3-1 with TRBJ2-1; 8 bases map to TRBD2. Germline assignment: CDR1 LGHDT and CDR2 YNNKEL (reference sequence). V trimming: 2 bases; J trimming: 6 bases; junction bases outside the gene matches: 3. The CDR3 loop spans 14 amino acids. The DNA of the CDR3 is TGTGCCAGCAGCCAATTAGCGGGGCGCAATGAGCAGTTCTTC. Its protein is CASSQLAGRNEQFF.

This clonotype has just a few counts. The rearrangement uses TRBV12-3 or TRBV12-4 and TRBJ1-2; D may be TRBD1 (6 bases). Deletions cut 7 bases from V and 1 base from J, with 13 bases between. This CDR3 region has 14 residues. For the CDR3, the DNA is TGTGCCAGCACCCATTTAGGGGGTAACTATGGCTACACCTTC. It codes for CASTHLGGNYGYTF.

The table lists this clonotype with a few counts. The rearrangement links TRBV12-3 or TRBV12-4 to TRBJ2-2; 8 bases line up with TRBD2. With 7 bases clipped from V and 6 bases from J, the junction kept 4 bases outside the gene matches. There are 13 residues in the CDR3. CDR3 nucleotide sequence: TGTGCCAGCACCGGGGGGGGGTCCGGGGAGCTGTTTTTT. Protein product: CASTGGGSGELFF.

This clonotype was detected many times. This rearrangement joins TRBV7-9 to TRBJ2-1; 10 nucleotides match TRBD1. This CDR3 region has 13 residues. J gave up 9 bases and V 5 bases, and 4 bases lay outside the gene matches. Germline-derived CDR1 and CDR2 are SEHNR and FQNEAQ (reference sequence). The CDR3: CASSTTGGSEQFF. CDR3 coding DNA: TGTGCCAGCAGCACGACAGGGGGCAGTGAGCAGTTCTTC. The complete variable domain, with remaining parts taken from reference TRBV7-9 and TRBJ2-1, reads DTGVSQNPRHKITKRGQNVTFRCDPISEHNRLYWYRQTLGQGPEFLTYFQNEAQLEKSRLLSDRFSAERPKGSFSTLEIQRTEQGDSAMYLCASSTTGGSEQFFGPGTRLTVL.

About this clonotype itself: It may be a read error: a sequence one base away is much more abundant. The chain links TRBV4-2 to TRBJ2-1; tentative D call: TRBD1 (6 bases). In germline, CDR1 is LGHNA, CDR2 YNFKEQ. The CDR3 extends over 16 amino acids. The CDR3 region is CASSQVGQPKDDEPFF. The CDR3 DNA is TGTGCCAGCAGCCAGGTCGGACAGCCAAAGGACGATGAGCCGTTCTTC.

This clonotype occurred many times. This chain links TRBV15 with TRBJ2-5; 9 nucleotides align to TRBD1. With 4 bases clipped from V and 0 bases from J, the junction kept 6 bases outside the gene matches. Germline V gene lookup returns CDR1 LNHNV and CDR2 YYDKDF (reference sequence). CDR3 length: 16 residues. The CDR3 region has the DNA TGTGCCACCAGCAAAAGCCGGGACAGGGACCAAGAGACCCAGTACTTC. It codes for CATSKSRDRDQETQYF.

This clonotype was counted many times. This chain joins TRBV29-1 and TRBJ2-5, with 7 bases fitting TRBD2. V shed 4 bases, J shed 3 bases, and the junction held 8 bases outside the gene matches. The CDR3 has 14 residues. Germline CDR1 SQVTM, CDR2 ANQGSEA. CDR3 coding DNA: TGCAGCGTTGGGGGGGGGTTCCCCGAAGAGACCCAGTACTTC. This gives the protein CSVGGGFPEETQYF.

In this sample, this clonotype turned up many times. The chain combines TRBV7-8 with TRBJ2-3; D remains ambiguous. Trimming cost V 2 bases and J 5 bases, with 8 bases left between them. Germline values: CDR1 SGHVS, CDR2 FQNEAQ. The CDR3 covers 13 residues. Here the CDR3 reads CASSLRVVDTQYF. The CDR3 nucleotides read TGTGCCAGCAGCTTACGGGTGGTAGATACGCAGTATTTT.